This TCR beta chain emerged from a study of Ad26.COV2.S vaccination and SARS-CoV-2 variants. General study findings and limits: Breadth measured for non-spike TCRs was similar across vaccine and placebo recipients. Relative to placebo recipients, vaccine recipients exhibited elevated spike-specific TCR breadth.

Libraries were prepared by immunoSEQ multiplex PCR; TCRdb keeps only in-frame clonotypes and omits some of them. The sample includes 43,000 or so clones, approximately 80% of them seen just once. Worth noting for this clone: The antigen is unknown.

The clonotype originates from a human donor who had recovered from COVID-19. Sequenced material: peripheral blood, taken after recovery from COVID-19.

The DNA of the CDR3 is TGTGCCAGTACCCTTATAAAGTCCCCCTATGGCTACACCTTC. Translated: CASTLIKSPYGYTF. This chain connects TRBV19 to TRBJ1-2; D gene ambiguous. Deletions cut 7 bases from V and 4 bases from J, with 16 bases between. Germline CDR1 LNHDA, CDR2 SQIVND (reference sequence). The CDR3 spans 14 residues.